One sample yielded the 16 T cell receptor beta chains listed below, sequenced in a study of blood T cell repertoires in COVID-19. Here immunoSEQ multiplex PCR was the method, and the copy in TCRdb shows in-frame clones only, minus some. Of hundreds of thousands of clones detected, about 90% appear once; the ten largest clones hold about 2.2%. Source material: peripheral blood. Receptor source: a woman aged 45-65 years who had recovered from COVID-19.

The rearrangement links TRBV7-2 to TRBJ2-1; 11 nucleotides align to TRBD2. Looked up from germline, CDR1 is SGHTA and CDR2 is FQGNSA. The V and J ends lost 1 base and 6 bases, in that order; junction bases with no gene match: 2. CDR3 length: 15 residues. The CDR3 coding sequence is TGTGCCAGCAGCTTAGGGACTAGCGGGTTCAATGAGCAGTTCTTC. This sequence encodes CASSLGTSGFNEQFF.

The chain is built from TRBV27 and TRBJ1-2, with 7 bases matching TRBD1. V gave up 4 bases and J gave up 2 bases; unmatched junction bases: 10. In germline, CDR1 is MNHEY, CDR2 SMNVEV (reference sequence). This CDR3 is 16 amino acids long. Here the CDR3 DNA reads TGTGCCAGCAGTTCATATAGAGGGGGCAAGAACTATGGCTACACCTTC. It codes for CASSSYRGGKNYGYTF.

The CDR3 reads CASSLAGAGGKNIQYF. The CDR3 DNA reads as TGTGCCAGCAGCTTAGCGGGGGCGGGAGGCAAAAACATTCAGTACTTC. This chain connects TRBV13 to TRBJ2-4; 8 nucleotides line up with TRBD2. The V and J ends lost 1 base and 3 bases, in that order; junction bases with no gene match: 5. The CDR3 length is 16 residues. Germline lookup yields CDR1 PRHDT and CDR2 FYEKMQ (reference sequence).

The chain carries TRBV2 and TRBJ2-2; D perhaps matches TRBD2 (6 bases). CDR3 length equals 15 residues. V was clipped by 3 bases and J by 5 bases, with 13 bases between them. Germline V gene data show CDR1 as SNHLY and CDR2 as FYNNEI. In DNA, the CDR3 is TGTGCCAGCAGTGACGGGAGACAAGGGACCGGGGAGCTGTTTTTT. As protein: CASSDGRQGTGELFF.

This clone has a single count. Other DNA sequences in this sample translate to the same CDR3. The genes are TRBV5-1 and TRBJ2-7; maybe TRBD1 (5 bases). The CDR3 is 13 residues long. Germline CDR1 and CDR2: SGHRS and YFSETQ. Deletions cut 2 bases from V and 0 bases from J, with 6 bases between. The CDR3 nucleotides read TGCGCCAGCAGCTTAGGGGCCTCCTACGAGCAGTACTTC. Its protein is CASSLGASYEQYF.

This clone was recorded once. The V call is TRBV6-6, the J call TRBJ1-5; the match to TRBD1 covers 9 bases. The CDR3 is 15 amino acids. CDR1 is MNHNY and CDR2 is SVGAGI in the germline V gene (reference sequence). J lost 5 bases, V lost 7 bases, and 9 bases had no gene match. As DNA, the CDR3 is TGTGCCAGCACCAACCTACAGGGGGCCGATCAGCCCCAGCATTTT. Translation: CASTNLQGADQPQHF.

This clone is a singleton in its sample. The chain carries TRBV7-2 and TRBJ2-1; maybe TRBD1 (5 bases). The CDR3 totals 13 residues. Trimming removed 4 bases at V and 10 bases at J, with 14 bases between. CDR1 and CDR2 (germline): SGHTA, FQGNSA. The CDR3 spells CASSWSDRKEQFF. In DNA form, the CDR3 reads TGTGCCAGCAGCTGGAGCGACAGAAAGGAGCAGTTCTTC. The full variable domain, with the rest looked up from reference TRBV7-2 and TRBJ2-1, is GAGVSQSPSNKVTEKGKDVELRCDPISGHTALYWYRQSLGQGLEFLIYFQGNSAPDKSGLPSDRFSAERTGGSVSTLTIQRTQQEDSAVYLCASSWSDRKEQFFGPGTRLTVL.

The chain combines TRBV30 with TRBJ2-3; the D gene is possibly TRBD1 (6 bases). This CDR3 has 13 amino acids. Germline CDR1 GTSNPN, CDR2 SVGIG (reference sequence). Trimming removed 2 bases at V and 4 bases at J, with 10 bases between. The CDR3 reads CAWSFRGADTQYF. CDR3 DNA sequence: TGTGCCTGGAGTTTCAGGGGCGCAGATACGCAGTATTTT.

CDR3: CASSREAANTEAFF. The CDR3 coding sequence is TGCGCCAGCAGCAGGGAGGCAGCGAACACTGAAGCTTTCTTT. The J gene is TRBJ1-1, the V gene TRBV5-1; no clear D gene. This CDR3 comprises 14 residues. The V gene lost 4 bases and the J gene lost 1 base, with 11 bases spanning the gap. Germline V gene sequence: CDR1 SGHRS, CDR2 YFSETQ.

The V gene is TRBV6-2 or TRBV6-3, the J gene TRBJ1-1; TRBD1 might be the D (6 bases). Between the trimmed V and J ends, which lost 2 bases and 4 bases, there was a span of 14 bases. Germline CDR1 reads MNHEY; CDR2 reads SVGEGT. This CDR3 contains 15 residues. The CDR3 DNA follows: TGTGCCAGCAGTTACCCCCGGACAGCGGTCACTGAAGCTTTCTTT. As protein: CASSYPRTAVTEAFF.

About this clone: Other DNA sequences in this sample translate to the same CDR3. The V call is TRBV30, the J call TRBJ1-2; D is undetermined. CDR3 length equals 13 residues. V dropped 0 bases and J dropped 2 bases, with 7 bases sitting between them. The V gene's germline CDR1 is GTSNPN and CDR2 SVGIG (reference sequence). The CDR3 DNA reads TGTGCCTGGAGTGTACCCGGGAACTATGGCTACACCTTC. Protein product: CAWSVPGNYGYTF.

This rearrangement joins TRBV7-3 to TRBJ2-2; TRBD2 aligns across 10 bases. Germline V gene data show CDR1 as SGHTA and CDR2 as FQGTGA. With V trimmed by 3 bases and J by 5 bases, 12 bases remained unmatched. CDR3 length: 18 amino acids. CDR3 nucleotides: TGTGCCAGCAGCTTTTCGATATCTAGCGGGAGAAAGACCGGGGAGCTGTTTTTT. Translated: CASSFSISSGRKTGELFF.

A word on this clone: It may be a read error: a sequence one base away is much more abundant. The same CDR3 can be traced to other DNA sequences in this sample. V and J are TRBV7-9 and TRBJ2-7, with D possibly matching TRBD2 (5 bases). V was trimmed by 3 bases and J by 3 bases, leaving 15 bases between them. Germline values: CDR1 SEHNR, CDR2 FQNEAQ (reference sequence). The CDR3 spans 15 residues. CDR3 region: CASSLDSGIYYEQYF. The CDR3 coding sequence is TGTGCCAGCAGCTTGGATTCGGGGATCTACTACGAGCAGTACTTC. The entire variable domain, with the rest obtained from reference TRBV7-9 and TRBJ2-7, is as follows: DTGVSQNPRHKITKRGQNVTFRCDPISEHNRLYWYRQTLGQGPEFLTYFQNEAQLEKSRLLSDRFSAERPKGSFSTLEIQRTEQGDSAMYLCASSLDSGIYYEQYFGPGTRLTVT.

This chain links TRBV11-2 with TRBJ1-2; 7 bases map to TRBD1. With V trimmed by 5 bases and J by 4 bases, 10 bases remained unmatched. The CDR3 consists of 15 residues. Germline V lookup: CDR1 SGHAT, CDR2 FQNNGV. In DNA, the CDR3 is TGTGCCAGCAGCCCTGGACAGGTTGGGATCTATGGCTACACCTTC. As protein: CASSPGQVGIYGYTF.

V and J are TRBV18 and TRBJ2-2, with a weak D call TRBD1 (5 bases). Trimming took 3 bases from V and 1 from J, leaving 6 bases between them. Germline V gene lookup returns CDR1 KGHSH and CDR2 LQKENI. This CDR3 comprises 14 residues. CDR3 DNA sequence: TGTGCCAGCTCACCGCAGGGGAACACCGGGGAGCTGTTTTTT. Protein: CASSPQGNTGELFF.

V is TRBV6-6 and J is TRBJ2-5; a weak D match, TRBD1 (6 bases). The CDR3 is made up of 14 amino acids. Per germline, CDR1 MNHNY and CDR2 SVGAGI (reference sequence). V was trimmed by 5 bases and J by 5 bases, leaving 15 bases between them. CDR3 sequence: CASSRPTGLETQYF. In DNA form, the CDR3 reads TGTGCCAGCAGTAGACCTACAGGGTTGGAGACCCAGTACTTC.